The clone carrying this TCR beta chain was seen just once. What it binds is not known. A much larger clone sits a single nucleotide away, making a read error possible. This sample stems from a study of post-analysis software for immune sequencing data. Looking at the study overall: As for disease course, relapsing-remitting, secondary progressive and progressive-relapsing multiple sclerosis were all included.

The germline V gene encodes CDR1 LGHNA and CDR2 YNFKEQ. The CDR3 consists of 16 residues. Study conclusions and caveats: Patients used five TRBV segments, including TRBV5-6, TRBV5-1 and TRBV20-1, more often than controls. Multiple sclerosis patients showed significantly lower normalized Chao1 diversity than controls did. Strong co-clustering by F measure linked samples that shared a preparation batch.

Unique molecular identifiers were present in the TCR beta cDNA libraries. About 500,000 cDNA molecules came from roughly 0.93 to 9.6 million T cells. Via MiXCR, TCRdb re-called the PCR reads, giving one row per CDR3 protein. The table records some 260,000 distinct CDR3 sequences, approximately 34% of them present only once. The sequenced sample consisted of blood. The chain combines TRBV4-2 with TRBJ2-1; tentative D call: TRBD1 (5 bases). The clonotype was recovered from a girl aged 5 to 17 with multiple sclerosis. The chain's CDR3 is CASSQDWQGNYSEQFF. CDR3 bases: TGTGCCAGCAGCCAAGATTGGCAGGGCAATTACAGTGAGCAGTTCTTC.